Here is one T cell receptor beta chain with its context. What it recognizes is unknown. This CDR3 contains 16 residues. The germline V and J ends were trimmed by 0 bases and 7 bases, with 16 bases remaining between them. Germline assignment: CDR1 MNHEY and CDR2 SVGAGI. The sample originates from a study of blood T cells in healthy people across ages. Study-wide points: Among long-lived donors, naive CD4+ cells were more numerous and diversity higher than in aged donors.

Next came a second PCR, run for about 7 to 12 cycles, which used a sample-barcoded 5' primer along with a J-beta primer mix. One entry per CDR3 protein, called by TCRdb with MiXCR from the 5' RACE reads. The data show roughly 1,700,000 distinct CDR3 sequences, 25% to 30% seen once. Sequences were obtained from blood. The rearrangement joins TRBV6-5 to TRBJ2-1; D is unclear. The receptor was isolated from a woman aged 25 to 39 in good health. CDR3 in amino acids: CASSYSSTKNTNEQFF. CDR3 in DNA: TGTGCCAGCAGTTACTCGTCAACGAAAAACACGAATGAGCAGTTCTTC.